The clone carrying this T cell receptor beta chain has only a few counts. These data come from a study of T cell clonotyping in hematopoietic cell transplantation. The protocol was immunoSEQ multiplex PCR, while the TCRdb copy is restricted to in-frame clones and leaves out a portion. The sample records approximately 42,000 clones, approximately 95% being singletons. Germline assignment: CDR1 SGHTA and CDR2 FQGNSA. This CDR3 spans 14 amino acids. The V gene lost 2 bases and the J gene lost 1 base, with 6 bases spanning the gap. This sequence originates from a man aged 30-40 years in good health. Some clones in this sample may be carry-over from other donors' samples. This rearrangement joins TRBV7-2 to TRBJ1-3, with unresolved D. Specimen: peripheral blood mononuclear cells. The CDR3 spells CASSLPGSGNTIYF. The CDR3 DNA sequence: TGTGCCAGCAGCTTACCCGGGTCTGGAAACACCATATATTTT.